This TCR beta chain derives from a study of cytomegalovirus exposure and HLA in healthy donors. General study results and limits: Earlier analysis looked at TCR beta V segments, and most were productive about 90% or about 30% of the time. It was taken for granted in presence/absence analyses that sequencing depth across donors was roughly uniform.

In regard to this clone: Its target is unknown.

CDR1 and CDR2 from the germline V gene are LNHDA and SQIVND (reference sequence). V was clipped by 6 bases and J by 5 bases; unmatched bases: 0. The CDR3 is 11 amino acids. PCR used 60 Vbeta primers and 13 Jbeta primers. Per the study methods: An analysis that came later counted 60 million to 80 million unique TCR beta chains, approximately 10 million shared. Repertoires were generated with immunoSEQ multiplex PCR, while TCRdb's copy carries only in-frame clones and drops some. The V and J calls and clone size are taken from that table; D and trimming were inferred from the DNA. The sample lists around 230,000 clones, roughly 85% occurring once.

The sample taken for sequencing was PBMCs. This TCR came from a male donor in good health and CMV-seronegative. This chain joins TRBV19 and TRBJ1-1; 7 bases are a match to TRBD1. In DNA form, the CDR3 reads TGTGCCAGTAGACAGGGGACTGAAGCTTTCTTT. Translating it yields CASRQGTEAFF.